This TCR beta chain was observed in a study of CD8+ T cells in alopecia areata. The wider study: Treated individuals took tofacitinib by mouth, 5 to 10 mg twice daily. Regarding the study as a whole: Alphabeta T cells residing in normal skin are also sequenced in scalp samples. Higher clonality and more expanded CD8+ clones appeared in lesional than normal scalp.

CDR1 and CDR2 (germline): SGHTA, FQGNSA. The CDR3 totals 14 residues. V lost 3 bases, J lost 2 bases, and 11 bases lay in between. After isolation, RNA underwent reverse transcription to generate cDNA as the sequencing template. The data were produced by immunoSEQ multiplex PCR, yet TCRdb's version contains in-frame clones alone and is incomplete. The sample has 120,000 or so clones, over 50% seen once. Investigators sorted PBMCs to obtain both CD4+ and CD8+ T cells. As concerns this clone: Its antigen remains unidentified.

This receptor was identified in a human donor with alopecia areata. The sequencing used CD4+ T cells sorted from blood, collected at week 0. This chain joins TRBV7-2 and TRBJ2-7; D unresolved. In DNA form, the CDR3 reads TGTGCCAGCAGCTTGGGTCAGAGTACCTACGAGCAGTACTTC. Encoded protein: CASSLGQSTYEQYF.